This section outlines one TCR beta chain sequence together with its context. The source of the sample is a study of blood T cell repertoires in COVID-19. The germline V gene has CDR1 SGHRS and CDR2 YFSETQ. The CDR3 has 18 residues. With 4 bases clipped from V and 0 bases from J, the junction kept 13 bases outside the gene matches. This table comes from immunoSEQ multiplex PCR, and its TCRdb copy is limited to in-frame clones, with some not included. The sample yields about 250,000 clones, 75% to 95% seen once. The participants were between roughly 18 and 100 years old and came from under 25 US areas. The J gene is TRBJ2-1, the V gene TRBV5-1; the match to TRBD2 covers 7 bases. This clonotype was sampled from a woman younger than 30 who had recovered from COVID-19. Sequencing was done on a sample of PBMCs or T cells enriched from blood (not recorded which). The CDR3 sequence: CASSPSYGGGSSYNEQFF. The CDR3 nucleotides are TGCGCCAGCAGCCCCTCCTATGGGGGAGGGAGCTCCTACAATGAGCAGTTCTTC. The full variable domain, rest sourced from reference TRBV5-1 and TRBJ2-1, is KAGVTQTPRYLIKTRGQQVTLSCSPISGHRSVSWYQQTPGQGLQFLFEYFSETQRNKGNFPGRFSGRQFSNSRSEMNVSTLELGDSALYLCASSPSYGGGSSYNEQFFGPGTRLTVL.